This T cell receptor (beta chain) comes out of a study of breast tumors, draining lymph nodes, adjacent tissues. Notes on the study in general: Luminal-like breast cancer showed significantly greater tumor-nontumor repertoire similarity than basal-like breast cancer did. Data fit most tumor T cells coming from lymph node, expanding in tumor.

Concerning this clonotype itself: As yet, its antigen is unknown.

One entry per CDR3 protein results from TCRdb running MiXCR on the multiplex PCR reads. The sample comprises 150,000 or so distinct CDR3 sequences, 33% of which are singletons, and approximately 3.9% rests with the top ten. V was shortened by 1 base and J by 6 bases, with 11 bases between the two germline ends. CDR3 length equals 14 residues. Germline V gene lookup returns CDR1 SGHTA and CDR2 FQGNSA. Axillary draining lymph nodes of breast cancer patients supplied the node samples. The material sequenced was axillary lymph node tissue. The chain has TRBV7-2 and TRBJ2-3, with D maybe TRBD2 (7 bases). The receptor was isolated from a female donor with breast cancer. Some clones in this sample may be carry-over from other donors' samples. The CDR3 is CASSLVGGGDTQYF. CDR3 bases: TGTGCCAGCAGCTTAGTGGGGGGGGGCGATACGCAGTATTTT.